The rows below give T cell receptor beta chains drawn from one sample of a study of T cell responses to AZD1222 COVID-19 vaccine. Here immunoSEQ multiplex PCR was the method, and the copy in TCRdb shows in-frame clones only, minus some. The sample lists roughly 200,000 clones, approximately 94% occurring once. Sequencing was performed on peripheral blood, taken on day 0 of MenACWY control vaccination. These receptors originate from an adult in good health. Each CDR3 is given with its conserved first and last residue. D genes are given only for firm matches. Rows give clone size only sometimes, using once, few, many, or a class for an expanded clone.

D	size	V	J	DNA	CDR3
.	.	TRBV4-2	TRBJ2-7	TGTGCCAGCAGCCAAGGGGGGCTTTCCTACGAGCAGTACTTC	CASSQGGLSYEQYF
.	once	TRBV6-1	TRBJ1-3	TGTGCCAGCAGTGAGGCCCCTCCTGGGGGAGGTGCAGGAAACACCATATATTTT	CASSEAPPGGGAGNTIYF
.	.	TRBV28	TRBJ2-7	TGTGCCAGCCGGGACGATTACGAGCAGTACTTC	CASRDDYEQYF
.	.	TRBV19	TRBJ1-5	TGTGCCAGTAGTATAACCCCAAGGGGCACTCAGCCCCAGCATTTT	CASSITPRGTQPQHF
.	.	TRBV10-3	TRBJ1-1	TGTGCCACCGGTCGGGGTATAGGCGACACTGAAGCTTTCTTT	CATGRGIGDTEAFF
.	once	TRBV6-5	TRBJ2-3	TGTGCCAGCAGTTCCGTTGGGGATACGCAGTATTTT	CASSSVGDTQYF
.	.	TRBV7-9	TRBJ1-6	TGTGCCAGCGGAGGAGATCGCAGGCGAAGCTCCTATAATTCACCCCTCCACTTT	CASGGDRRRSSYNSPLHF
.	.	TRBV7-2	TRBJ2-6	TGTGCCAGCAGCTCCTCACTCTCTGGGGCCAACGTCCTGACTTTC	CASSSSLSGANVLTF
.	.	TRBV5-1	TRBJ1-1	TGCGCCAGCGCCGCCTTTGTCGGCACTGAAGCTTTCTTT	CASAAFVGTEAFF
.	.	TRBV5-6	TRBJ1-5	TGTGCCAGCAGACCCGACAGTTACAACAATCAGCCCCAGCATTTT	CASRPDSYNNQPQHF
.	.	TRBV6-5	TRBJ1-1	TGTGCCAGCAGGGGACTTTACACTGAAGCTTTCTTT	CASRGLYTEAFF
.	.	TRBV5-1	TRBJ2-7	TGCGCCAGCAGCATCCACTACGAGCAGTACTTC	CASSIHYEQYF
.	.	TRBV6-5	TRBJ2-1	TGTGCCAGCAACGACAGAGGGGGGTTCTTC	CASNDRGGFF
TRBD1	.	TRBV3-1/TRBV3-2	TRBJ2-7	TGTGCCAGCAGCCCATGGACAGGCTCCTCCTACGAGCAGTACTTC	CASSPWTGSSYEQYF
.	once	TRBV4-3	TRBJ1-5	TGCGCCAGCAGCCAAACTACAGCGGGGCCCCAGCATTTT	CASSQTTAGPQHF
TRBD1	.	TRBV12-3/TRBV12-4	TRBJ1-2	TGTGCCAGCAAGTCGACAGGGGGCTATGGCTACACCTTC	CASKSTGGYGYTF
.	.	TRBV7-2	TRBJ1-2	TGTGCCAGCAGTTATACGCCGGGCGGCTGGATCTCCTTC	CASSYTPGGWISF
TRBD2	few	TRBV4-2	TRBJ2-1	TGTGCCAGCAGCCCTACTAGCGGGGGCCGATACAATGAGCAGTTCTTC	CASSPTSGGRYNEQFF
.	.	TRBV6-5	TRBJ1-3	TGTGCCAGCAGTTACACAGCCTCTGGAAACACCATATATTTT	CASSYTASGNTIYF
.	.	TRBV5-5	TRBJ1-1	TGTGCCAGCAGCTTGGGGCGGAAGAACACTGAAGCTTTCTTT	CASSLGRKNTEAFF
.	.	TRBV3-1/TRBV3-2	TRBJ2-7	TGTGCCAGCAGCCCCGGGACGGAGACCTACGAGCAGTACTTC	CASSPGTETYEQYF
.	few	TRBV5-1	TRBJ1-1	TGCGCCAGCAGGTGGACGGACGACACTGAAGCTTTCTTT	CASRWTDDTEAFF
TRBD2	.	TRBV19	TRBJ2-3	TGTGCCAGTAGTTGGAACGGGGGGACAGATACGCAGTATTTT	CASSWNGGTDTQYF
TRBD1	once	TRBV27	TRBJ1-6	TGTGCCAGCAGTCCCGGGACAGGGGGATCACCCCTCCACTTT	CASSPGTGGSPLHF
.	few	TRBV1	TRBJ2-3	TGCACCAGCAGCCCAAGATTGGAGCGGGGGGGCCTGGATACGCAGTATTTT	CTSSPRLERGGLDTQYF
.	.	TRBV27	TRBJ2-3	TGTGCCAGCAGTTCTAGAGCAGATACGCAGTATTTT	CASSSRADTQYF
TRBD1	.	TRBV9	TRBJ2-7	TGTGCCAGCAGCGTAGGGGACAGGCTCTACGAGCAGTACTTC	CASSVGDRLYEQYF
TRBD1	.	TRBV19	TRBJ1-5	TGTGCCAGTAGCCCCTTGACAGGGTCCAATCAGCCCCAGCATTTT	CASSPLTGSNQPQHF
.	once	TRBV6-2/TRBV6-3	TRBJ1-3	TGTGCCAGCAGCCAAAGCTCTGGAAACACCATATATTTT	CASSQSSGNTIYF
TRBD1	.	TRBV10-1	TRBJ2-5	TGCGCCAGCAGTGAGTCGAGGGACAGCCAAGAGACCCAGTACTTC	CASSESRDSQETQYF
.	.	TRBV10-3	TRBJ1-1	TGTGCCATCACCGCAGGGGACACTGAAGCTTTCTTT	CAITAGDTEAFF
.	.	TRBV5-1	TRBJ1-5	TGCGCCAGCAGCCCGGGGACGGAACCCAATCAGCCCCAGCATTTT	CASSPGTEPNQPQHF
.	.	TRBV2	TRBJ1-6	TGTGCCAGCAGTGAATTCGGGAATAATTCACCCCTCCACTTT	CASSEFGNNSPLHF
.	.	TRBV7-2	TRBJ2-2	TGTGCCAGCAGCTTAGTCAGGAACGGGGAGCTGTTTTTT	CASSLVRNGELFF
.	.	TRBV3-1/TRBV3-2	TRBJ2-5	TGTGCCAGCAGCCAGTGGGAGATGGAGACCCAGTACTTC	CASSQWEMETQYF
TRBD2	.	TRBV5-6	TRBJ2-7	TGTGCCAGCAGCGGGCGGCGGGGGACCTACGAGCAGTACTTC	CASSGRRGTYEQYF
.	.	TRBV7-2	TRBJ1-3	TGTGCCAGCAGCCTGCTGAAGTCTGGGCTCTCTGGAAACACCATATATTTT	CASSLLKSGLSGNTIYF
TRBD1	.	TRBV28	TRBJ1-1	TGTGCCAGCACCGTAGGACAGGCATCGGGGTCTGAAGCTTTCTTT	CASTVGQASGSEAFF
.	once	TRBV5-1	TRBJ2-3	TGCGCCAGCAGCTTAAGGCAGTTCAGCACAGATACGCAGTATTTT	CASSLRQFSTDTQYF
.	.	TRBV13	TRBJ1-2	TGTGCCAGCAGTCTGCGAGGCGGCTACACCTTC	CASSLRGGYTF
.	.	TRBV3-1/TRBV3-2	TRBJ1-1	TGTGCCAGCAGCTCAGGTCATCGATCCTCAAAGGGTTTCTTT	CASSSGHRSSKGFF
.	.	TRBV3-1/TRBV3-2	TRBJ1-3	TGTGCCAGCAGCCAATTTGCGGGGAGGCTGGCTGGAAACACCATATATTTT	CASSQFAGRLAGNTIYF
.	.	TRBV7-9	TRBJ1-4	TGTGCCAGCAGCTTGGGCCGGGCTCCTGAAAAACTGTTTTTT	CASSLGRAPEKLFF
.	.	TRBV3-1/TRBV3-2	TRBJ1-1	TGTGCCAGCAGCCAAGAGGGGGGCCCCACTGAAGCTTTCTTT	CASSQEGGPTEAFF
.	.	TRBV7-9	TRBJ1-1	TGTGCCAGCAGGCTTGTCGCCGGGGCCAACACTGAAGCTTTCTTT	CASRLVAGANTEAFF
.	.	TRBV5-1	TRBJ2-2	TGCGCCAGCAGCCGTGATACCCGGGCCGTCACCGGGGAGCTGTTTTTT	CASSRDTRAVTGELFF
.	.	TRBV30	TRBJ1-6	TGTGCCTGGAGTGCGGTAGGGGGAAATTCACCCCTCCACTTT	CAWSAVGGNSPLHF
TRBD1	.	TRBV7-2	TRBJ2-3	TGTGCCAGCAGCTTAGGGGACAGGGGAATAGATACGCAGTATTTT	CASSLGDRGIDTQYF
TRBD1	.	TRBV23-1	TRBJ1-3	TGCGCCAGCAGTCAAACGGCCGGACAGGCAGGGGGAAACACCATATATTTT	CASSQTAGQAGGNTIYF
.	.	TRBV18	TRBJ1-3	TGTGCCAGCTCACCCCGGGGCTCTGGAAACACCATATATTTT	CASSPRGSGNTIYF
.	once	TRBV5-1	TRBJ2-3	TGCGCCAGCAGCTTGGTCCAGGGGAGCACAGATACGCAGTATTTT	CASSLVQGSTDTQYF
.	.	TRBV7-8	TRBJ1-6	TGTGCCAGCAGCTTAGCGTCCAGTCACTCCTATAATTCACCCCTCCACTTT	CASSLASSHSYNSPLHF